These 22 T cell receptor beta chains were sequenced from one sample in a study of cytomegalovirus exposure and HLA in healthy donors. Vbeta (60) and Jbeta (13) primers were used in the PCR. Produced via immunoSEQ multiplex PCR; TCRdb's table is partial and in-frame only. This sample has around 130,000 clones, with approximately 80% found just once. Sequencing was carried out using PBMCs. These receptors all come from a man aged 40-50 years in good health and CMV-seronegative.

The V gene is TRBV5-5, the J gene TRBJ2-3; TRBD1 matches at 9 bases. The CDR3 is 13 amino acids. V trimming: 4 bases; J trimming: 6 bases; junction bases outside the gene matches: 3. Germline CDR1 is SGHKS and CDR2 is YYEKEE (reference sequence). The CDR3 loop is CASSADRGDTQYF. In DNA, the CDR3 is TGTGCCAGCAGCGCGGACAGGGGCGATACGCAGTATTTT.

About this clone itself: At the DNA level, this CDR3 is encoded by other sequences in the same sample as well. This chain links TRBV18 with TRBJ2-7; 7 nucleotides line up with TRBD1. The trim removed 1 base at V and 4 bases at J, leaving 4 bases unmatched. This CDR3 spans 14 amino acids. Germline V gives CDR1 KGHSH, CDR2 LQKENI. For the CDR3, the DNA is TGTGCCAGCTCACCACGGGACAGTTTTTACGAGCAGTACTTC. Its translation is CASSPRDSFYEQYF.

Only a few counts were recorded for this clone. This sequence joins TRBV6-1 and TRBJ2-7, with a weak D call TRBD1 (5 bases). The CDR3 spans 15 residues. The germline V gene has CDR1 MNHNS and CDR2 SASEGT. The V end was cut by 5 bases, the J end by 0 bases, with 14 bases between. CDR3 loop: CASSNLRQISYEQYF. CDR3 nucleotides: TGTGCCAGCAGTAACCTTCGACAGATCTCCTACGAGCAGTACTTC.

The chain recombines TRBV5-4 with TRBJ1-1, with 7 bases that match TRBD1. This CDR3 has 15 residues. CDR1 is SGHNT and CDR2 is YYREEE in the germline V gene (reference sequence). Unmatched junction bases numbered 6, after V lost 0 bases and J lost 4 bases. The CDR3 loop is CASSLAGGGGTEAFF. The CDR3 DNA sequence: TGTGCCAGCAGCTTGGCGGGAGGGGGCGGCACTGAAGCTTTCTTT.

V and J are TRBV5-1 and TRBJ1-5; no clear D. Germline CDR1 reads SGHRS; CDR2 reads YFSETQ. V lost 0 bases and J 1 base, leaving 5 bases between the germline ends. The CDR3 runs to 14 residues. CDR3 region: CASSLGSSNQPQHF. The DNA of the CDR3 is TGCGCCAGCAGCTTGGGTTCAAGCAATCAGCCCCAGCATTTT.

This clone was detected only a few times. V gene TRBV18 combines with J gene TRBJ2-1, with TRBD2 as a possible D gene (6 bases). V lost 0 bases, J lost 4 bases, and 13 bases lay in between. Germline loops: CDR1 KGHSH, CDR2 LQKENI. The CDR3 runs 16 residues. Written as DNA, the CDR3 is TGTGCCAGCTCACCACCTAAGGGCAGCGGGTACAATGAGCAGTTCTTC. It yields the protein CASSPPKGSGYNEQFF.

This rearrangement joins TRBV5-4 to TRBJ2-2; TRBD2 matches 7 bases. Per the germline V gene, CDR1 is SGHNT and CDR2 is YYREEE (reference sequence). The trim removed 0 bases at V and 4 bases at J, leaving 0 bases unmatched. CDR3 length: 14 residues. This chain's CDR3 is CASSLGGGTGELFF. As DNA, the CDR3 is TGTGCCAGCAGCTTGGGCGGGGGCACCGGGGAGCTGTTTTTT.

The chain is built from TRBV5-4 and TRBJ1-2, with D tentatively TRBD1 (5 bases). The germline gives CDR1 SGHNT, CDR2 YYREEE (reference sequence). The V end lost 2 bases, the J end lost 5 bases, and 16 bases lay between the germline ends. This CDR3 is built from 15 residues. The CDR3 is CASSFPQGGEYGYTF. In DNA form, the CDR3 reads TGTGCCAGCAGCTTCCCTCAGGGAGGAGAATATGGCTACACCTTC.

CDR3 residues: CASSISLVEETQYF. In nucleotides, the CDR3 is TGTGCCAGTAGTATTAGTCTAGTAGAAGAGACCCAGTACTTC. The rearrangement joins TRBV19 to TRBJ2-5; no clear D gene. The V end was cut by 3 bases, the J end by 3 bases, with 11 bases between. The CDR3 contains 14 residues. Looked up from germline, CDR1 is LNHDA and CDR2 is SQIVND (reference sequence).

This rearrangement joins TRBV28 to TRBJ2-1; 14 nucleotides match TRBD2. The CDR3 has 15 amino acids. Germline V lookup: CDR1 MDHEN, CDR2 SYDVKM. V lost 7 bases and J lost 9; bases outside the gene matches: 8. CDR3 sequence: CASTPGLAGAAEQFF. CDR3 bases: TGTGCCAGCACCCCGGGACTAGCGGGAGCAGCTGAGCAGTTCTTC.

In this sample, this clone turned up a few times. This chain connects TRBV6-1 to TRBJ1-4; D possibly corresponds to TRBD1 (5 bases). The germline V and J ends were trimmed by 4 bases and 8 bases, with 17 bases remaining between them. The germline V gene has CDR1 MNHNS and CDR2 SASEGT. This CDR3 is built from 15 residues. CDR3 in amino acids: CASSASKGAREKLFF. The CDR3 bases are TGTGCCAGCAGTGCCTCAAAAGGGGCTCGCGAAAAACTGTTTTTT.

The CDR3 is CASSIIPTGANYGYTF. The DNA for the CDR3 is TGTGCCAGTAGTATAATCCCGACAGGGGCTAACTATGGCTACACCTTC. The V call is TRBV19, the J call TRBJ1-2, with 8 bases fitting TRBD1. Trimming removed 2 bases from V and 0 bases from J; junction bases left unmatched: 5. Germline V gene lookup returns CDR1 LNHDA and CDR2 SQIVND (reference sequence). The CDR3 extends over 16 amino acids.

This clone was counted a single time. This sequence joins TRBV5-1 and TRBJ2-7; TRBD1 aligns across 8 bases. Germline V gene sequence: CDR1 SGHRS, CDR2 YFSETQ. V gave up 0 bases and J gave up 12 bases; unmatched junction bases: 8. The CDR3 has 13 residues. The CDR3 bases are TGCGCCAGCAGCTTGGGGACAGGGTTAATTTTGTACTTC. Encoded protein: CASSLGTGLILYF. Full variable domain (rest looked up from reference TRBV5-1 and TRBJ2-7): KAGVTQTPRYLIKTRGQQVTLSCSPISGHRSVSWYQQTPGQGLQFLFEYFSETQRNKGNFPGRFSGRQFSNSRSEMNVSTLELGDSALYLCASSLGTGLILYFGPGTRLTVT.

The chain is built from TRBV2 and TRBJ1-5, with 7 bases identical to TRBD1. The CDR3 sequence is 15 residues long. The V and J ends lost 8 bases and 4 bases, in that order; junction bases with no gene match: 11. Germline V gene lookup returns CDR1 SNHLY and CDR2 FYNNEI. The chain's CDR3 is CASATQGMGNQPQHF. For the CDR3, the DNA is TGTGCCAGCGCTACACAGGGGATGGGGAATCAGCCCCAGCATTTT.

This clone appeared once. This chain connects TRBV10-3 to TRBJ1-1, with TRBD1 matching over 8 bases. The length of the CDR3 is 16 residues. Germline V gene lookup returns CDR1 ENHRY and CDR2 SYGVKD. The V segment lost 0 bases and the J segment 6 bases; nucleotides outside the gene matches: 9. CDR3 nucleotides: TGTGCCATCAGTGAGTCAACCGGACAGGGTGGGGCTGAAGCTTTCTTT. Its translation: CAISESTGQGGAEAFF.

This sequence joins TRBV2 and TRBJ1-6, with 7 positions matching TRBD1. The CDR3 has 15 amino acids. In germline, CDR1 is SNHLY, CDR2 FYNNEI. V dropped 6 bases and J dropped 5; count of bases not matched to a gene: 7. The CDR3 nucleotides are TGTGCCAGCAGACTAGGGGGCTTTAATAATTCACCCCTCCACTTT. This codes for CASRLGGFNNSPLHF.

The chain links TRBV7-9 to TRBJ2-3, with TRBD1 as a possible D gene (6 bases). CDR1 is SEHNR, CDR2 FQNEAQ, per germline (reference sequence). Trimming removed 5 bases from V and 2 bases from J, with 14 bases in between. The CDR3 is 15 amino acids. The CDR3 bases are TGTGCCAGCAGCGCAGCCGGACAGAACACAGATACGCAGTATTTT. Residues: CASSAAGQNTDTQYF.

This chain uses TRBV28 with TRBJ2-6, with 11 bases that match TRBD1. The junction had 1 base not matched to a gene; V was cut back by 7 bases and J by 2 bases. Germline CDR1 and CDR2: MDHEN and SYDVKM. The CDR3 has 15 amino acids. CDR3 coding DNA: TGTGCCAGCAAGGGACAGGGGGCTGGGGCCAACGTCCTGACTTTC. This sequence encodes CASKGQGAGANVLTF.

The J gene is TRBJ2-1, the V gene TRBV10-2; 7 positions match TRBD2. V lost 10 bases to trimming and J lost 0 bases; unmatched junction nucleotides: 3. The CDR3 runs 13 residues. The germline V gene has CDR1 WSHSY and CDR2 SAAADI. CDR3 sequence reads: CATQRGSYNEQFF. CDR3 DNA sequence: TGCGCCACCCAGCGGGGCTCCTACAATGAGCAGTTCTTC.

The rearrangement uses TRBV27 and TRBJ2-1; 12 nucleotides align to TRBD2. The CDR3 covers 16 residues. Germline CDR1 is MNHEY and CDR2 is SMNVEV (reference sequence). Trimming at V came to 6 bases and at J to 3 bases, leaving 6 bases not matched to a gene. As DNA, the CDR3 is TGTGCCAGCAGACAACGGACTAGCGGGGTCTACAATGAGCAGTTCTTC. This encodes CASRQRTSGVYNEQFF.

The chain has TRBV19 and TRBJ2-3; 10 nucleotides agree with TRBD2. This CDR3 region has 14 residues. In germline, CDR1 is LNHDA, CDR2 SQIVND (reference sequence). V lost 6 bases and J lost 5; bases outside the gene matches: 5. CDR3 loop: CASRGLAVLDTQYF. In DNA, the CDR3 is TGTGCCAGTAGAGGACTAGCGGTTCTAGATACGCAGTATTTT.

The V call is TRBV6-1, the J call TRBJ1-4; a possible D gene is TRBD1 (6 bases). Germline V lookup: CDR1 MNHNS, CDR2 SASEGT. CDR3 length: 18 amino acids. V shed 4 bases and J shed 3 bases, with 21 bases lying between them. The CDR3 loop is CASSGGSAFQGPNEKLFF. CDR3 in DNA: TGTGCCAGCAGTGGCGGTTCGGCATTTCAGGGGCCTAATGAAAAACTGTTTTTT.